This paragraph reports one TCR beta chain. This clone was picked up a small number of times. This clone's antigen is unknown. The input lacks base qualities; no much larger clone sits a single base away. The collaborating institutions used their own protocols to collect whole blood in K2EDTA tubes. Collaborator samples were shipped for TCRbeta analysis as frozen whole blood, isolated PBMCs, or DNA extracted from either sample type. This record belongs to a study of blood T cell repertoires in COVID-19 (dated by TCRdb to the early 2020s). Context from the whole study: Samples from collaborators originated in the United States, Italy and Spain and spanned both the acute and convalescent phases of COVID-19. The prospective study material was composed of cDNA or gDNA derived from T cells, B-cell-depleted T cells, or PBMCs. The dataset comprised deeply sampled blood TCRbeta repertoires from subjects exposed to, actively infected with, or recovered from COVID-19. A freely available public database, intended as a resource for researchers studying the immune response to SARS-CoV-2, is where the repertoires were released. The samples were drawn from two sources: the first 160 participants of the ongoing ImmuneRACE study, and 950 to 1,500 subjects contributed by 6 global collaborators. Nearly every sample came with metadata listing a de-identified subject ID, COVID-19 status, age in years and sex. Where HLA class I and class II types were available, the types were taken from metadata supplied by the sample provider, not from assay-based typing.

The immunoSEQ Assay, a bias-controlled multiplex PCR, was used to amplify TCRbeta CDR3 regions from genomic DNA. Under the source paper's analysis protocol: The number of nucleated cells in each sample was estimated from the amplification of reference gene primers within the assay. To quantify the absolute abundance of each unique TCRbeta CDR3 rearrangement, sequence reads were collapsed and filtered. For each sample, productive Simpson clonality was calculated as the square root of Simpson's diversity index across productive rearrangements. TCRdb holds this immuneACCESS table with in-frame rearrangements only. Some clones are missing; in checked studies, unresolved V genes explain under half, and the rest has no known cause. V and J calls and clone size are as listed in that table; D and trimming were resolved from the DNA. A total of roughly 140,000 clones appear in this sample, around 82% of them only once. Under 9.5% of the sample is held by the ten biggest clonotypes.

Paper-wide results and their limitations: How much clinical and demographic metadata was included differed by source and by participant, and the metadata was provided uncurated.

Material: peripheral blood. The TCR originated in a human donor in a cohort sampled during active COVID-19.

The CDR3 region has the sequence CASSEEGQGAYEQYF. Read as DNA, the sequence is TGTGCCAGCAGTGAAGAGGGTCAGGGGGCTTACGAGCAGTACTTC. The rearranged chain carries TRBV6-1 and TRBJ2-7, and 8 junctional nucleotides match TRBD1. The V end gives up 1 base and the J end 4 bases, leaving 6 bases in the junction not matched to a gene. CDR1 and CDR2 are read off the germline V gene as MNHNS and SASEGT. There are 15 amino acids in the CDR3, from cysteine to phenylalanine inclusive. The kept DNA is CDR3 alone, 45 bases in frame from the first base.